These 20 T cell receptor beta chains were all obtained from the same sample, sequenced in a study of STAT3 mutations in large granular lymphocyte leukemia (dated by TCRdb to between 2018 and 2021). The library relied on the immunoSEQ multiplex PCR assay. TCRdb stores this immuneACCESS table with in-frame sequences only. Part of the clones is absent; in the studies checked, under half of the shortfall reflects unresolved V genes, and no reason is known for the rest. The sample table shows around 7,000 clones, and roughly 79% are seen once. Together, the top ten hold 25% of the sample. No antigens are known for them. Overall results and qualifications from the work: At least one immunodominant TCRbeta clonotype was identified in every T-LGLL patient, and multiple immunodominant subclonotypes were identified in about half of the T-LGLL patients.

Sequencing was done on a sample of peripheral blood mononuclear cells. The source of these receptors is a woman aged 40 to 50 with T-cell large granular lymphocyte leukemia. Some clones in this sample may be carry-over from other donors' samples. The age is the age at diagnosis.

The chain carries TRBV14 and TRBJ2-7, with D possibly matching TRBD2 (6 bases). Germline V CDR1 and CDR2: SGHDN, FVKESK. The CDR3 runs 18 residues. V was cut by 0 bases and J by 2 bases, with 20 bases left in between. The CDR3 spells CASSQDWGWPGDPYEQYF. CDR3 DNA: TGTGCCAGCAGCCAAGACTGGGGATGGCCGGGGGATCCCTACGAGCAGTACTTC.

This clone came up a few times. This chain joins TRBV5-6 and TRBJ1-1, with 8 nucleotides matching TRBD1. Germline-derived CDR1 and CDR2 are SGHDT and YYEEEE. V shed 4 bases, J shed 0 bases, and the junction held 2 bases outside the gene matches. This CDR3 has 14 residues. In DNA form, the CDR3 reads TGTGCCAGCAGCCGGACAGGGTTGAACACTGAAGCTTTCTTT. The encoded protein is CASSRTGLNTEAFF.

The rearrangement uses TRBV25-1 and TRBJ2-7, with D perhaps assigned TRBD1 or TRBD2 (5 bases each). From germline, CDR1 is MGHDK and CDR2 SYGVNS. V was clipped by 8 bases and J by 6 bases, with 17 bases between them. CDR3 length equals 13 residues. CDR3 residues: CASRGGGAGEQYF. CDR3 sequence (DNA): TGTGCCAGCCGGGGTGGGGGAGCCGGCGAGCAGTACTTC.

The rearrangement joins TRBV18 to TRBJ1-2; D call uncertain. The CDR3 runs 14 residues. Looked up from germline, CDR1 is KGHSH and CDR2 is LQKENI. With 1 base removed from V and 7 bases from J, the gap between germline ends came to 13 bases. DNA of the CDR3: TGTGCCAGCTCACCACAGGGAAGGCAATCTGGCTACACCTTC. This translates into CASSPQGRQSGYTF.

The rearrangement links TRBV5-1 to TRBJ2-7, with 11 bases that match TRBD2. Germline V gene sequence: CDR1 SGHRS, CDR2 YFSETQ. The CDR3 is made up of 13 amino acids. The J segment lost 6 bases and the V segment lost 4 bases, leaving 3 bases of the junction unmatched. The CDR3 sequence: CASSVGTSGEQYF. In DNA, the CDR3 is TGCGCCAGCAGCGTCGGGACTAGCGGCGAGCAGTACTTC.

This chain connects TRBV7-2 to TRBJ2-7; tentatively, D is TRBD2 (7 bases). Germline loops: CDR1 SGHTA, CDR2 FQGNSA. This CDR3 has 13 residues. The V gene lost 2 bases and the J gene lost 6 bases, with 11 bases spanning the gap. CDR3 DNA: TGTGCCAGCAGCTTACTGGGAGGGGGCGAGCAGTACTTC. Translation: CASSLLGGGEQYF.

This clone is medium-sized in the sample. The chain has TRBV7-9 and TRBJ2-1; 7 positions agree with TRBD2. Trimming at V came to 5 bases and at J to 0 bases, leaving 7 bases not matched to a gene. The CDR3 covers 16 residues. Germline V CDR1 and CDR2: SEHNR, FQNEAQ (reference sequence). The DNA of the CDR3 is TGTGCCAGCAGCCGCCCTGCGGGGGACTCCTACAATGAGCAGTTCTTC. Protein sequence: CASSRPAGDSYNEQFF.

This chain links TRBV19 with TRBJ1-6; D possibly corresponds to TRBD1 (5 bases). CDR3 size: 15 residues. CDR1 and CDR2 from the germline V gene are LNHDA and SQIVND (reference sequence). Trimming took 3 bases from V and 6 from J, leaving 12 bases between them. Here the CDR3 reads CASSIGAGSNSPLHF. DNA for the CDR3: TGTGCCAGTAGTATCGGGGCGGGGAGTAATTCACCCCTCCACTTT.

The chain employs TRBV5-1 and TRBJ2-2; TRBD2 aligns across 10 bases. The CDR3 runs to 18 residues. After removal of 2 bases from V and 0 bases from J, the junction contained 7 bases not matched to a gene. In germline, CDR1 is SGHRS, CDR2 YFSETQ. CDR3 region: CASSFLLAGVANTGELFF. In DNA form, the CDR3 reads TGCGCCAGCAGCTTCTTGCTAGCGGGAGTCGCGAACACCGGGGAGCTGTTTTTT.

This chain uses TRBV6-6 with TRBJ2-7; D is unresolved. V lost 2 bases and J lost 3, with 11 bases in between. This CDR3 comprises 14 residues. Germline CDR1 is MNHNY and CDR2 is SVGAGI (reference sequence). In nucleotides, the CDR3 is TGTGCCAGCAGTTACGGCTCTACACGCTACGAGCAGTACTTC. This codes for CASSYGSTRYEQYF.

The rearrangement joins TRBV30 to TRBJ2-7; a possible D gene is TRBD2 (6 bases). CDR1 is GTSNPN and CDR2 is SVGIG in the germline V gene (reference sequence). This CDR3 comprises 13 residues. The V end was cut by 5 bases, the J end by 5 bases, with 16 bases between. The CDR3 nucleotides are TGTGCCTGGGGAGGGTTCGCGACCGACGAGCAGTACTTC. As protein: CAWGGFATDEQYF. The full variable domain, with the rest looked up from reference TRBV30 and TRBJ2-7, is SQTIHQWPATLVQPVGSPLSLECTVEGTSNPNLYWYRQAAGRGLQLLFYSVGIGQISSEVPQNLSASRPQDRQFILSSKKLLLSDSGFYLCAWGGFATDEQYFGPGTRLTVT.

J is TRBJ1-5 and V is TRBV19; unclear D gene. Germline-derived CDR1 and CDR2 are LNHDA and SQIVND (reference sequence). V was shortened by 2 bases and J by 3 bases, with 14 bases between the two germline ends. CDR3 length: 16 amino acids. The CDR3 here is CASSIIGVRSNQPQHF. In DNA form, the CDR3 reads TGTGCCAGTAGTATAATCGGGGTACGGTCCAATCAGCCCCAGCATTTT.

This clone came up a few times. J is TRBJ2-6 and V is TRBV7-9, with D hard to call. Deletions cut 3 bases from V and 12 bases from J, with 15 bases between. The V gene's germline CDR1 is SEHNR and CDR2 FQNEAQ (reference sequence). This CDR3 contains 14 residues. The CDR3 nucleotides are TGTGCCAGCAGCTTCCCCCAGGTTGCGACCGTCCTGACTTTC. Translation gives CASSFPQVATVLTF.

The rearrangement links TRBV5-1 to TRBJ2-7; the D gene is possibly TRBD2 (5 bases). The V end lost 3 bases, the J end lost 4 bases, and 14 bases lay between the germline ends. CDR1 and CDR2 (germline): SGHRS, YFSETQ. This CDR3 region has 14 residues. CDR3 in DNA: TGCGCCAGCAGCTCGCAGGTCGGGGAATACGAGCAGTACTTC. Its protein product is CASSSQVGEYEQYF.

The gene calls are TRBV7-9 and TRBJ1-4; no definite D call. Per germline, CDR1 SEHNR and CDR2 FQNEAQ (reference sequence). This CDR3 is built from 14 residues. Deletions cut 8 bases from V and 5 bases from J, with 15 bases between. CDR3 sequence reads: CASSGWQENEKLFF. The CDR3 coding sequence is TGTGCCAGCTCCGGGTGGCAGGAAAATGAAAAACTGTTTTTT.

The rearrangement links TRBV7-8 to TRBJ2-6, with TRBD1 as a possible D gene (6 bases). CDR1 is SGHVS and CDR2 is FQNEAQ in the germline V gene. The germline V and J ends were trimmed by 7 bases and 0 bases, with 25 bases remaining between them. The CDR3 is 20 amino acids. The CDR3 protein is CASTLIRWQGLTSGANVLTF. CDR3 bases: TGTGCCAGCACCCTCATTAGATGGCAGGGGCTAACCTCTGGGGCCAACGTCCTGACTTTC.

The chain is built from TRBV18 and TRBJ2-3; a possible D gene is TRBD2 (5 bases). Germline lookup yields CDR1 KGHSH and CDR2 LQKENI. V shed 3 bases and J shed 0 bases, with 10 bases lying between them. The CDR3 consists of 15 residues. The CDR3 DNA sequence: TGTGCCAGCTCACCCTATGAGGGAAGCACAGATACGCAGTATTTT. This gives the protein CASSPYEGSTDTQYF.

This clone was seen only once. This chain links TRBV18 with TRBJ2-7; TRBD1 agrees at 7 bases. Germline lookup yields CDR1 KGHSH and CDR2 LQKENI. The CDR3 runs to 14 residues. J was trimmed by 3 bases and V by 3 bases; bases with no gene match: 5. Written as DNA, the CDR3 is TGTGCCAGCTCACCCCAGGGACAGAACTACGAGCAGTACTTC. It specifies CASSPQGQNYEQYF.

The V call is TRBV13, the J call TRBJ2-5; D remains unclear. The germline V gene encodes CDR1 PRHDT and CDR2 FYEKMQ (reference sequence). Trimming cost V 2 bases and J 2 bases, with 9 bases left between them. The CDR3 extends over 14 amino acids. Written as DNA, the CDR3 is TGTGCCAGCAGCTTAACCTTGGGACAAGAGACCCAGTACTTC. Translated: CASSLTLGQETQYF.

V usage is TRBV27 and J usage is TRBJ1-1, with D possibly matching TRBD1 (6 bases). Germline CDR1 is MNHEY and CDR2 is SMNVEV (reference sequence). The V end lost 6 bases, the J end lost 0 bases, and 11 bases lay between the germline ends. This CDR3 comprises 14 residues. The CDR3 reads CASRGAAMNTEAFF. CDR3 nucleotide sequence: TGTGCCAGCAGGGGGGCAGCCATGAACACTGAAGCTTTCTTT.